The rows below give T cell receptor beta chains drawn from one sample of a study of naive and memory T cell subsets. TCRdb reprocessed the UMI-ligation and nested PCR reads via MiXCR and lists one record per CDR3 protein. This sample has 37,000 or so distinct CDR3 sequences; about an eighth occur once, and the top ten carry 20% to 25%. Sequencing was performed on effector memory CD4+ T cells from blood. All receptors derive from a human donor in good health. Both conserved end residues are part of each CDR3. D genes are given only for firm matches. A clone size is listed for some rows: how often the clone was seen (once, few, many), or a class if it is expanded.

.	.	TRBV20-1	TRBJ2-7	CSARAVLSGSEQYF	TGCAGTGCTAGAGCCGTGCTCTCGGGCTCCGAGCAGTACTTC
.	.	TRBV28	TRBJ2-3	CASSRGGGDTQYF	TGTGCCAGCAGTAGAGGAGGAGGGGATACGCAGTATTTT
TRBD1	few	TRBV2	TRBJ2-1	CASRAPGGGEQFF	TGTGCCAGCAGGGCCCCAGGGGGTGGTGAGCAGTTCTTC
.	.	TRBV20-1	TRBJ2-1	CSARVSGRRWNEQFF	TGCAGTGCTAGAGTGTCGGGACGAAGGTGGAATGAGCAGTTCTTC
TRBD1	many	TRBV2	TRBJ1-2	CASSSGTATSANYGYTF	TGTGCCAGCAGCTCCGGGACAGCAACAAGTGCTAACTATGGCTACACCTTC
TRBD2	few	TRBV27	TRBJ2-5	CASSILAGAGKETQYF	TGTGCCAGCAGCATACTAGCGGGAGCGGGGAAAGAGACCCAGTACTTC
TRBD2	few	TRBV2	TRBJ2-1	CASSRTRAGVGGNEQFF	TGTGCCAGCAGCAGAACGAGAGCGGGAGTGGGTGGCAATGAGCAGTTCTTC
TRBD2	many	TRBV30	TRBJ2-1	CAGTSGSNYEQFF	TGTGCCGGCACTAGCGGGAGTAACTATGAGCAGTTCTTC
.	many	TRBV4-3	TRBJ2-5	CASSQDLSGAETQYF	TGCGCCAGCAGCCAAGATCTCTCGGGGGCGGAGACCCAGTACTTC
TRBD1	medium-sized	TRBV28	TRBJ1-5	CASSPDRGGDQPQHF	TGTGCCAGCAGCCCCGACAGGGGGGGGGATCAGCCCCAGCATTTT
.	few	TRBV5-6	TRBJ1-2	CASSNAAGWSGYTF	TGTGCCAGCAGCAACGCGGCAGGGTGGAGTGGCTACACCTTC
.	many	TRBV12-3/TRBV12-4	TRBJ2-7	CASRPQGRHQLNIDDTYEQYF	TGTGCCAGCCGGCCACAGGGACGTCACCAATTAAACATAGACGACACCTACGAGCAGTACTTC